These T cell receptor beta chains were read from a single sample in a study of immune evolution from preneoplasia to lung adenocarcinoma. Sequencing used immunoSEQ multiplex PCR; TCRdb keeps in-frame clones, though not all of them. The sample yields some 3,000 clones, 45% to 55% seen once. Sequencing was performed on FFPE normal lung tissue adjacent to the tumor. These receptors came from a person aged 45 to 59 with lung adenocarcinoma. The CDR3 runs from the conserved cysteine through the conserved F or W. Each record gives: D gene, clone size, CDR3 length, V gene, J gene, CDR3 protein, CDR3 DNA. The D gene is left open where the match is weak. Some rows have no size entry. The others give once, few or many, or a class for an expanded clone.

-	-	12	TRBV11-2	TRBJ2-1	CASSFGGEEQFF	TGTGCCAGCAGCTTTGGGGGAGAAGAGCAGTTCTTC
-	-	12	TRBV28	TRBJ2-7	CASRTTGIEQYF	TGTGCCAGCAGAACCACAGGGATCGAGCAGTACTTC
-	-	12	TRBV7-2	TRBJ2-5	CASSLNQETQYF	TGTGCCAGCAGCTTAAACCAAGAGACCCAGTACTTC
-	-	16	TRBV2	TRBJ1-4	CASSDNPGRVGEKLFF	TGTGCCAGCAGTGATAATCCCGGCAGGGTTGGGGAAAAACTGTTTTTT
-	-	13	TRBV18	TRBJ2-1	CASSDDGYNEQFF	TGTGCCAGCTCAGATGACGGGTACAATGAGCAGTTCTTC
-	-	15	TRBV7-2	TRBJ2-5	CASSFAVVAEETQYF	TGTGCCAGCAGCTTCGCCGTTGTTGCAGAAGAGACCCAGTACTTC
-	few	13	TRBV28	TRBJ1-1	CASRSLTNTEAFF	TGTGCCAGCAGATCCTTGACGAACACTGAAGCTTTCTTT
TRBD1	-	14	TRBV27	TRBJ1-1	CASSYRGGNTEAFF	TGTGCCAGCAGTTACAGGGGAGGGAACACTGAAGCTTTCTTT
TRBD1	few	14	TRBV28	TRBJ1-1	CASGIQGAETEAFF	TGTGCCAGCGGCATACAGGGGGCTGAGACTGAAGCTTTCTTT
TRBD2	few	13	TRBV29-1	TRBJ2-7	CSVVLAGVQEQYF	TGCAGCGTTGTGTTAGCGGGAGTTCAAGAGCAGTACTTC
-	-	17	TRBV15	TRBJ2-3	CATSRDLIALRTDTQYF	TGTGCCACCAGCAGAGATCTAATAGCTCTCCGCACAGATACGCAGTATTTT
TRBD1	few	15	TRBV28	TRBJ1-2	CASSLPGTGRYGYTF	TGTGCCAGCAGTTTGCCCGGGACAGGCCGCTATGGCTACACCTTC
-	once	12	TRBV2	TRBJ1-5	CASSERGGTQHF	TGTGCCAGCAGTGAAAGGGGTGGAACCCAGCATTTT
-	few	14	TRBV18	TRBJ1-2	CASSPPNSEYGYTF	TGTGCCAGCTCACCACCGAACAGTGAATATGGCTACACCTTC
-	-	15	TRBV7-9	TRBJ1-1	CASSLRVGMNTEAFF	TGTGCCAGCAGCCTACGGGTGGGGATGAACACTGAAGCTTTCTTT
TRBD1	-	16	TRBV11-2	TRBJ2-3	CASSPNRGASTDTQYF	TGTGCCAGCAGCCCAAACAGGGGTGCTAGCACAGATACGCAGTATTTT
-	-	15	TRBV19	TRBJ1-2	CASSIKDEANYGYTF	TGTGCCAGTAGTATAAAGGACGAAGCTAACTATGGCTACACCTTC
-	-	14	TRBV10-3	TRBJ1-4	CAISAADNNEKLFF	TGTGCCATCAGTGCCGCGGACAATAATGAAAAACTGTTTTTT
TRBD1	medium-sized	15	TRBV4-1	TRBJ2-3	CASSLGQVTTDTQYF	TGCGCCAGCAGCCTCGGACAGGTCACCACAGATACGCAGTATTTT
TRBD1	-	14	TRBV19	TRBJ2-3	CASMERGGADTQYF	TGTGCCAGTATGGAGAGAGGGGGCGCAGATACGCAGTATTTT
-	few	16	TRBV6-5	TRBJ2-2	CASSYGADIYTGELFF	TGTGCCAGCAGTTACGGCGCAGATATTTACACCGGGGAGCTGTTTTTT
-	-	13	TRBV6-4	TRBJ2-3	CASSDRETDTQYF	TGTGCCAGCAGTGACAGGGAAACAGATACGCAGTATTTT
TRBD1	-	14	TRBV29-1	TRBJ1-2	CSVEDRGGVGGYTF	TGCAGCGTTGAAGATCGAGGGGGCGTCGGTGGCTACACCTTC
-	-	11	TRBV7-9	TRBJ2-7	CASSALYEQYF	TGTGCCAGCAGCGCCCTCTACGAGCAGTACTTC
TRBD1	-	15	TRBV28	TRBJ1-5	CASSKRQGANQPQHF	TGTGCCAGCAGCAAGAGACAGGGCGCAAATCAGCCCCAGCATTTT
TRBD1	-	14	TRBV30	TRBJ1-1	CAWSQGVQNTEAFF	TGTGCCTGGAGTCAGGGGGTCCAGAACACTGAAGCTTTCTTT
TRBD1	-	15	TRBV6-5	TRBJ1-2	CASRTTGTLNYGYTF	TGTGCCAGCAGAACGACAGGGACCCTTAACTATGGCTACACCTTC
TRBD1	-	16	TRBV5-1	TRBJ2-1	CASSLFSTGSGQGQFF	TGCGCCAGCAGCTTGTTCTCAACAGGATCGGGACAGGGGCAGTTCTTC
-	-	12	TRBV29-1	TRBJ1-2	CSAIVGGGGYTF	TGCAGCGCAATAGTGGGAGGCGGGGGCTACACCTTC
TRBD2	-	16	TRBV4-1	TRBJ2-2	CASSHLLAGVTGELFF	TGCGCCAGCAGCCACTTGCTAGCGGGGGTGACCGGGGAGCTGTTTTTT
-	once	16	TRBV2	TRBJ2-2	CASSEAGGANTGELFF	TGTGCCAGCAGTGAAGCTGGCGGCGCGAACACCGGGGAGCTGTTTTTT
-	few	16	TRBV6-4	TRBJ2-3	CASSDSASTSTDTQYF	TGTGCCAGCAGTGACTCAGCGTCCACTAGCACAGATACGCAGTATTTT
TRBD2	few	16	TRBV4-2	TRBJ2-5	CASSQDWSGGQETQYF	TGTGCCAGCAGCCAAGATTGGAGCGGGGGCCAAGAGACCCAGTACTTC
TRBD2	few	13	TRBV10-3	TRBJ2-7	CAISEPGGPEQYF	TGTGCCATCAGTGAACCGGGGGGTCCCGAGCAGTACTTC
TRBD1	few	15	TRBV30	TRBJ1-6	CAWSKTPTGSSPLHF	TGTGCCTGGAGTAAGACCCCGACAGGGAGCTCACCCCTCCACTTT
-	-	16	TRBV4-1	TRBJ1-2	CASSLLLMGLAWGYTF	TGCGCCAGCAGCCTACTTTTAATGGGACTCGCCTGGGGCTACACCTTC
-	few	16	TRBV5-4	TRBJ2-5	CASSFRDTPKGETQYF	TGTGCCAGCAGCTTCCGGGACACCCCAAAAGGAGAGACCCAGTACTTC
TRBD2	large	14	TRBV28	TRBJ2-7	CASRPGTSGRVQYF	TGTGCCAGCAGACCCGGGACTAGCGGGAGAGTGCAGTACTTC
-	-	12	TRBV28	TRBJ1-5	CASSIIGQPQHF	TGTGCCAGCAGCATCATTGGGCAGCCCCAGCATTTT
-	-	12	TRBV19	TRBJ1-1	CASRPPWAEAFF	TGTGCCAGTCGACCCCCTTGGGCAGAAGCTTTCTTT
-	-	15	TRBV28	TRBJ2-7	CASSWQGSEAGEQYF	TGTGCCAGCAGTTGGCAGGGTTCTGAAGCTGGCGAGCAGTACTTC
TRBD1	few	12	TRBV19	TRBJ1-2	CASNQGVSGYTF	TGTGCCAGTAACCAGGGGGTAAGCGGCTACACCTTC
-	few	14	TRBV30	TRBJ2-7	CAWSLRSIIYEQYF	TGTGCCTGGAGTTTACGTTCAATAATCTACGAGCAGTACTTC